This T cell receptor beta chain emerged from a study of T cell changes during pregnancy in multiple sclerosis. Germline lookup yields CDR1 SEHNR and CDR2 FQNEAQ (reference sequence). CDR3 length: 13 amino acids. Trimming cost V 1 base and J 6 bases, with 9 bases left between them. Here immunoSEQ multiplex PCR was the method, and the copy in TCRdb shows in-frame clones only, minus some. The sample lists approximately 40,000 clones; approximately 92% were seen once. The sequence was obtained from a female donor with multiple sclerosis, enrolled in a pregnancy study. The V and J genes are TRBV7-9 and TRBJ1-1; D uncertain. The sample here was CD8+ T cells from peripheral blood mononuclear cells, taken after pregnancy. Here the CDR3 DNA reads TGTGCCAGCAGCTTAGGATCCGGTCCTGAAGCTTTCTTT. It codes for CASSLGSGPEAFF.